This T cell receptor beta chain is drawn from a study of shared clonotypes between healthy human individuals. Over several immunoSEQ plates, each subset's genomic DNA was distributed in even portions. The unsorted PBMC sample used ten immunoSEQ deep assay plates. Libraries were prepared by immunoSEQ multiplex PCR; TCRdb keeps only in-frame clonotypes and omits some of them. The profile shows 450,000 to 500,000 clones, around 80% of them singletons. The sample holds a few counts of this clone. CDR3 length equals 15 residues. V was pared by 1 base and J by 6 bases, with 14 bases between. Germline V gives CDR1 SGHNT, CDR2 YYREEE (reference sequence). Adults of Caucasian background living in Nashville, Tennessee made up all donors. Tens of millions of PBMCs were counted before genomic DNA extraction.

Sequencing was carried out using PBMCs. The rearrangement links TRBV5-4 to TRBJ2-1; D not certain. The origin of this receptor is a woman between 40 and 50 years old in good health. Some clones in this sample may be carry-over from other donors' samples. The CDR3 nucleotides are TGTGCCAGCAGCTTGCCAGGCATCTCCGGCAATGAGCAGTTCTTC. This translates into CASSLPGISGNEQFF.